This TCR beta chain was captured by sequencing in a study of identifying expanded T cells in peripheral blood. V lost 6 bases and J 0 bases, leaving 9 bases between the germline ends. CDR1 SNHLY and CDR2 FYNNEI come from the germline V gene. The CDR3 spans 14 residues. Collection occurred without any documented infections or immune events in donors. General observations from the study: Across healthy donors, higher total template counts meant significantly greater roughly two-week count variance. Over around two and four weeks, about 15 and 18 clones changed, versus approximately 1.1 between replicates.

Measured with immunoSEQ multiplex PCR; TCRdb has only the in-frame clones, and not every one. Among over 65,000 clones listed, around nine tenths were seen once. Only one count was recorded for this clone. What it binds is not known. The chain combines TRBV2 with TRBJ2-1; possible D gene TRBD1, 6 bases. Sequencing was carried out using blood. The source is a person aged 18 to 69 in good health. CDR3 amino acids: CASRRTASYNEQFF. DNA for the CDR3: TGTGCCAGCAGGAGGACAGCCTCCTACAATGAGCAGTTCTTC.